This T cell receptor beta chain was sequenced in a study of breast tumors, draining lymph nodes, adjacent tissues. The study's findings and limits: Tumor TCR diversity was below lymph nodes but above nontumor tissue. That most tumor T cells come from lymph nodes remained unproven.

V dropped 2 bases and J dropped 4; count of bases not matched to a gene: 5. This CDR3 contains 15 residues. Germline V lookup: CDR1 MDHEN, CDR2 SYDVKM. TCRdb redid the calling of the multiplex PCR reads with MiXCR, one entry per CDR3 protein. The data show about 170,000 distinct CDR3 sequences, approximately 33% seen once. Samples came from axillary lymph nodes draining the breast cancer. This clonotype was counted at least ten times. Its antigen is not identified. The chain has TRBV28 and TRBJ1-3; 7 nucleotides align to TRBD1. The sequencing sample was made of axillary lymph node tissue. This TCR was sampled from a female donor with breast cancer. Some clones in this sample may be carry-over from other donors' samples. For the CDR3, the DNA is TGTGCCAGCAGTTTAGGGGGGACAGCAGGAAACACCATATATTTT. Protein product: CASSLGGTAGNTIYF.